A selection of T cell receptor beta chains follows, all from one sample in a study of blood T cell repertoires in COVID-19. The data were produced by immunoSEQ multiplex PCR, yet TCRdb's version contains in-frame clones alone and is incomplete. The repertoire holds 86,000 or so clones, around 80% seen once, with more than 1% in the top ten. Source material: peripheral blood. Receptors originate from a woman of 80 years or more with acute or convalescent COVID-19. Each CDR3 is given with its conserved first and last residue. The D gene is left open where the match is weak. Clone size is given for some rows only: seen once, a few or many times, or a class if the clone is expanded.

clone_size: once
j_call: TRBJ2-3
v_call: TRBV24-1
cdr3_length: 15
d_call: .
cdr3_aa: CATSDPAGSTDTQYF
cdr3_nt: TGTGCCACCAGTGATCCCGCGGGGTCAACAGATACGCAGTATTTT

clone_size: .
j_call: TRBJ1-5
v_call: TRBV6-5
cdr3_length: 13
d_call: .
cdr3_aa: CASKAPGPQPQHF
cdr3_nt: TGTGCCAGCAAGGCCCCAGGCCCCCAGCCCCAGCATTTT

clone_size: few
j_call: TRBJ2-2
v_call: TRBV11-2
cdr3_length: 15
d_call: .
cdr3_aa: CASSFQSQGTGELFF
cdr3_nt: TGTGCCAGCAGCTTCCAGTCACAGGGAACCGGGGAGCTGTTTTTT

clone_size: .
j_call: TRBJ1-2
v_call: TRBV6-1
cdr3_length: 18
d_call: .
cdr3_aa: CASSEADRGRPANYGYTF
cdr3_nt: TGTGCCAGCAGTGAAGCGGATAGGGGCCGCCCCGCTAACTATGGCTACACCTTC

clone_size: .
j_call: TRBJ2-7
v_call: TRBV6-5
cdr3_length: 14
d_call: TRBD1
cdr3_aa: CASRQTGGSYEQYF
cdr3_nt: TGTGCCAGCAGACAAACAGGGGGGAGCTACGAGCAGTACTTC

clone_size: .
j_call: TRBJ2-3
v_call: TRBV7-9
cdr3_length: 14
d_call: .
cdr3_aa: CASSLSHSTDTQYF
cdr3_nt: TGTGCCAGCAGCCTATCCCACTCCACAGATACGCAGTATTTT

clone_size: few
j_call: TRBJ1-1
v_call: TRBV28
cdr3_length: 14
d_call: .
cdr3_aa: CASSFPGENTEAFF
cdr3_nt: TGTGCCAGCAGTTTTCCCGGTGAGAACACTGAAGCTTTCTTT

clone_size: .
j_call: TRBJ1-5
v_call: TRBV19
cdr3_length: 15
d_call: TRBD1
cdr3_aa: CASNSGQSSNQPQHF
cdr3_nt: TGTGCCAGTAACTCGGGACAGTCAAGCAATCAGCCCCAGCATTTT

clone_size: .
j_call: TRBJ1-1
v_call: TRBV9
cdr3_length: 15
d_call: TRBD1
cdr3_aa: CASNPGGQGGTEAFF
cdr3_nt: TGTGCCAGCAACCCGGGGGGACAGGGAGGAACTGAAGCTTTCTTT

clone_size: .
j_call: TRBJ2-5
v_call: TRBV5-5
cdr3_length: 15
d_call: TRBD1
cdr3_aa: CASSRPGTGQETQYF
cdr3_nt: TGTGCCAGCAGCAGACCCGGGACAGGGCAAGAGACCCAGTACTTC

clone_size: .
j_call: TRBJ1-5
v_call: TRBV19
cdr3_length: 13
d_call: TRBD1
cdr3_aa: CASHQQGTQPQHF
cdr3_nt: TGTGCCAGCCACCAACAGGGGACTCAGCCCCAGCATTTT

clone_size: .
j_call: TRBJ1-2
v_call: TRBV3-1/TRBV3-2
cdr3_length: 15
d_call: .
cdr3_aa: CASSRSSRQYYGYTF
cdr3_nt: TGTGCCAGCAGCCGGTCAAGCCGACAATACTATGGCTACACCTTC

clone_size: .
j_call: TRBJ2-1
v_call: TRBV3-1/TRBV3-2
cdr3_length: 17
d_call: TRBD2
cdr3_aa: CASSQDMRLAVYNEQFF
cdr3_nt: TGTGCCAGCAGCCAAGATATGAGACTAGCGGTTTACAATGAGCAGTTCTTC

clone_size: .
j_call: TRBJ2-1
v_call: TRBV19
cdr3_length: 19
d_call: .
cdr3_aa: CASSIGTLRAGPPYNEQFF
cdr3_nt: TGTGCCAGTAGTATAGGCACTCTCCGGGCGGGACCACCCTACAATGAGCAGTTCTTC

clone_size: .
j_call: TRBJ2-6
v_call: TRBV28
cdr3_length: 14
d_call: TRBD1
cdr3_aa: CASSLLGGQGVLTF
cdr3_nt: TGTGCCAGCAGTTTATTAGGGGGACAGGGAGTCCTGACTTTC

clone_size: once
j_call: TRBJ2-2
v_call: TRBV11-2
cdr3_length: 16
d_call: TRBD1
cdr3_aa: CASTRNTGVNTGELFF
cdr3_nt: TGTGCCAGCACCCGCAACACAGGGGTAAACACCGGGGAGCTGTTTTTT

clone_size: .
j_call: TRBJ1-2
v_call: TRBV18
cdr3_length: 13
d_call: .
cdr3_aa: CASSQGANYGYTF
cdr3_nt: TGTGCCAGCTCACAGGGGGCTAACTATGGCTACACCTTC

clone_size: .
j_call: TRBJ1-2
v_call: TRBV6-5
cdr3_length: 15
d_call: TRBD1
cdr3_aa: CASLGEGRGRLGYTF
cdr3_nt: TGTGCCAGCCTAGGAGAGGGCAGGGGGCGCCTCGGCTACACCTTC

clone_size: .
j_call: TRBJ1-2
v_call: TRBV25-1
cdr3_length: 12
d_call: TRBD1
cdr3_aa: CASTRQGSGYTF
cdr3_nt: TGTGCCAGCACCAGACAGGGTAGTGGCTACACCTTC

clone_size: .
j_call: TRBJ1-2
v_call: TRBV6-5
cdr3_length: 13
d_call: TRBD1
cdr3_aa: CASTVDRGYGYTF
cdr3_nt: TGTGCCAGCACCGTAGACAGGGGTTATGGCTACACCTTC

clone_size: .
j_call: TRBJ1-2
v_call: TRBV3-1/TRBV3-2
cdr3_length: 14
d_call: .
cdr3_aa: CASSPFGAGDGYTF
cdr3_nt: TGTGCCAGCAGCCCGTTTGGGGCAGGGGATGGCTACACCTTC

clone_size: .
j_call: TRBJ1-5
v_call: TRBV5-6
cdr3_length: 13
d_call: TRBD1
cdr3_aa: CASSSRGNQPQHF
cdr3_nt: TGTGCCAGCAGCTCCAGGGGGAATCAGCCCCAGCATTTT

clone_size: .
j_call: TRBJ2-3
v_call: TRBV6-6
cdr3_length: 12
d_call: TRBD1
cdr3_aa: CASRQGADTQYF
cdr3_nt: TGTGCCAGCAGGCAGGGGGCAGATACGCAGTATTTT

clone_size: few
j_call: TRBJ1-4
v_call: TRBV7-9
cdr3_length: 14
d_call: TRBD1
cdr3_aa: CASSPGQGPEKLFF
cdr3_nt: TGTGCCAGCAGCCCCGGACAGGGGCCTGAAAAACTGTTTTTT

clone_size: .
j_call: TRBJ2-5
v_call: TRBV24-1
cdr3_length: 15
d_call: TRBD1
cdr3_aa: CATSDRQGVQETQYF
cdr3_nt: TGTGCCACCAGTGACAGACAGGGGGTACAAGAGACCCAGTACTTC

clone_size: .
j_call: TRBJ1-1
v_call: TRBV7-3
cdr3_length: 14
d_call: .
cdr3_aa: CASSLGPGDTEAFF
cdr3_nt: TGTGCCAGCAGCCTGGGCCCGGGGGACACTGAAGCTTTCTTT

clone_size: .
j_call: TRBJ2-5
v_call: TRBV5-1
cdr3_length: 14
d_call: TRBD2
cdr3_aa: CASSSGGVRGTQYF
cdr3_nt: TGCGCCAGCAGCTCGGGGGGAGTCCGGGGGACCCAGTACTTC

clone_size: few
j_call: TRBJ1-2
v_call: TRBV2
cdr3_length: 14
d_call: .
cdr3_aa: CASSQTGISDGYTF
cdr3_nt: TGTGCCAGCAGTCAAACAGGGATAAGCGATGGCTACACCTTC

clone_size: .
j_call: TRBJ2-2
v_call: TRBV19
cdr3_length: 15
d_call: TRBD2
cdr3_aa: CASSKAGLYTGELFF
cdr3_nt: TGTGCCAGTAGTAAAGCGGGGCTCTACACCGGGGAGCTGTTTTTT

clone_size: .
j_call: TRBJ1-4
v_call: TRBV3-1/TRBV3-2
cdr3_length: 15
d_call: TRBD1
cdr3_aa: CASSLNPGGNEKLFF
cdr3_nt: TGTGCCAGCAGCCTAAACCCAGGGGGTAATGAAAAACTGTTTTTT

clone_size: .
j_call: TRBJ1-1
v_call: TRBV5-1
cdr3_length: 15
d_call: TRBD1
cdr3_aa: CASSLDRGFNTEAFF
cdr3_nt: TGCGCCAGCAGCTTGGACAGGGGTTTTAACACTGAAGCTTTCTTT

clone_size: .
j_call: TRBJ1-4
v_call: TRBV5-1
cdr3_length: 13
d_call: .
cdr3_aa: CACGWEGTEKLFF
cdr3_nt: TGCGCCTGTGGTTGGGAGGGGACTGAAAAACTGTTTTTT

clone_size: few
j_call: TRBJ2-5
v_call: TRBV5-4
cdr3_length: 14
d_call: .
cdr3_aa: CASSTAGGRETQYF
cdr3_nt: TGTGCCAGCAGCACCGCAGGGGGGAGAGAGACCCAGTACTTC

clone_size: once
j_call: TRBJ2-7
v_call: TRBV2
cdr3_length: 12
d_call: .
cdr3_aa: CASNPQGYEQYF
cdr3_nt: TGTGCCAGCAACCCCCAGGGCTACGAGCAGTACTTC

clone_size: .
j_call: TRBJ2-3
v_call: TRBV5-6
cdr3_length: 16
d_call: .
cdr3_aa: CASSLDLGGGTDTQYF
cdr3_nt: TGTGCCAGCAGCTTGGACTTGGGCGGGGGCACAGATACGCAGTATTTT

clone_size: .
j_call: TRBJ1-5
v_call: TRBV18
cdr3_length: 14
d_call: .
cdr3_aa: CASSGGDNNQPQHF
cdr3_nt: TGTGCCAGCTCAGGAGGGGATAACAATCAGCCCCAGCATTTT

clone_size: .
j_call: TRBJ1-1
v_call: TRBV19
cdr3_length: 14
d_call: TRBD1
cdr3_aa: CASSPQGAGTEAFF
cdr3_nt: TGTGCCAGTAGTCCCCAGGGGGCAGGCACTGAAGCTTTCTTT

clone_size: .
j_call: TRBJ2-7
v_call: TRBV6-6
cdr3_length: 15
d_call: .
cdr3_aa: CASSSAGALSYEQYF
cdr3_nt: TGTGCCAGCAGTTCGGCGGGGGCCCTCTCCTACGAGCAGTACTTC

clone_size: .
j_call: TRBJ2-2
v_call: TRBV5-1
cdr3_length: 16
d_call: .
cdr3_aa: CASSPLRGANTGELFF
cdr3_nt: TGCGCCAGCAGCCCTCTCAGGGGGGCAAACACCGGGGAGCTGTTTTTT

clone_size: .
j_call: TRBJ1-5
v_call: TRBV5-6
cdr3_length: 13
d_call: .
cdr3_aa: CASSFGGRQPQHF
cdr3_nt: TGTGCCAGCAGCTTCGGGGGAAGGCAGCCCCAGCATTTT

clone_size: .
j_call: TRBJ1-5
v_call: TRBV6-5
cdr3_length: 13
d_call: TRBD1
cdr3_aa: CASKEQGRQPQHF
cdr3_nt: TGTGCCAGCAAAGAACAGGGGCGTCAGCCCCAGCATTTT

clone_size: .
j_call: TRBJ2-3
v_call: TRBV9
cdr3_length: 16
d_call: TRBD2
cdr3_aa: CASSVAPSGGTDTQYF
cdr3_nt: TGTGCCAGCAGCGTAGCCCCTAGCGGGGGCACAGATACGCAGTATTTT

clone_size: .
j_call: TRBJ1-2
v_call: TRBV7-9
cdr3_length: 13
d_call: .
cdr3_aa: CASSLGQAHGYTF
cdr3_nt: TGTGCCAGCAGCTTAGGGCAGGCCCATGGCTACACCTTC

clone_size: .
j_call: TRBJ2-7
v_call: TRBV7-9
cdr3_length: 13
d_call: .
cdr3_aa: CASSWPLSYEQYF
cdr3_nt: TGTGCCAGCAGCTGGCCCTTGTCCTACGAGCAGTACTTC

clone_size: .
j_call: TRBJ2-7
v_call: TRBV6-5
cdr3_length: 13
d_call: .
cdr3_aa: CASTTGTTYEQYF
cdr3_nt: TGTGCCAGCACCACAGGAACCACCTACGAGCAGTACTTC

clone_size: .
j_call: TRBJ1-6
v_call: TRBV2
cdr3_length: 13
d_call: .
cdr3_aa: CASMGLPNSPLHF
cdr3_nt: TGTGCCAGCATGGGGCTCCCAAATTCACCCCTCCACTTT

clone_size: .
j_call: TRBJ2-7
v_call: TRBV29-1
cdr3_length: 15
d_call: TRBD2
cdr3_aa: CSVRDAAGVFYEQYF
cdr3_nt: TGCAGCGTCAGAGACGCAGCGGGGGTTTTCTACGAGCAGTACTTC

clone_size: .
j_call: TRBJ1-2
v_call: TRBV10-3
cdr3_length: 13
d_call: TRBD1
cdr3_aa: CAISADRSYGYTF
cdr3_nt: TGTGCCATCAGTGCGGACAGGAGCTATGGCTACACCTTC

clone_size: .
j_call: TRBJ1-5
v_call: TRBV12-3/TRBV12-4
cdr3_length: 13
d_call: .
cdr3_aa: CASSWGGDQPQHF
cdr3_nt: TGTGCCAGCAGTTGGGGCGGGGATCAGCCCCAGCATTTT

clone_size: .
j_call: TRBJ2-3
v_call: TRBV19
cdr3_length: 15
d_call: .
cdr3_aa: CASSIGRGFTDTQYF
cdr3_nt: TGTGCCAGTAGTATTGGCAGGGGATTCACAGATACGCAGTATTTT

clone_size: .
j_call: TRBJ2-5
v_call: TRBV2
cdr3_length: 14
d_call: TRBD2
cdr3_aa: CASSDGGRDETQYF
cdr3_nt: TGTGCCAGCAGTGACGGGGGGAGGGATGAGACCCAGTACTTC

clone_size: .
j_call: TRBJ2-4
v_call: TRBV6-6
cdr3_length: 16
d_call: TRBD1
cdr3_aa: CASSYEGQGAKNIQYF
cdr3_nt: TGTGCCAGCAGTTACGAAGGACAGGGGGCCAAAAACATTCAGTACTTC

clone_size: few
j_call: TRBJ2-5
v_call: TRBV5-1
cdr3_length: 11
d_call: .
cdr3_aa: CASRGGETQYF
cdr3_nt: TGCGCCAGCAGGGGAGGAGAGACCCAGTACTTC

clone_size: .
j_call: TRBJ2-3
v_call: TRBV2
cdr3_length: 15
d_call: .
cdr3_aa: CASSEQGSSTDTQYF
cdr3_nt: TGTGCCAGCAGTGAGCAGGGATCAAGCACAGATACGCAGTATTTT

clone_size: .
j_call: TRBJ1-5
v_call: TRBV19
cdr3_length: 15
d_call: TRBD1
cdr3_aa: CASSTHGQENQPQHF
cdr3_nt: TGTGCCAGTAGCACCCACGGACAGGAAAATCAGCCCCAGCATTTT

clone_size: .
j_call: TRBJ1-2
v_call: TRBV6-5
cdr3_length: 14
d_call: .
cdr3_aa: CASSRAGPSYGYTF
cdr3_nt: TGTGCCAGCAGTCGTGCTGGGCCTTCCTATGGCTACACCTTC

clone_size: .
j_call: TRBJ2-3
v_call: TRBV5-1
cdr3_length: 15
d_call: TRBD2
cdr3_aa: CASSNSGIPVDTQYF
cdr3_nt: TGCGCCAGCAGCAATAGCGGGATCCCGGTTGATACGCAGTATTTT

clone_size: .
j_call: TRBJ2-7
v_call: TRBV7-8
cdr3_length: 14
d_call: .
cdr3_aa: CASSLGLDFYEQYF
cdr3_nt: TGTGCCAGCAGCTTAGGTTTGGACTTCTACGAGCAGTACTTC